This is a list of T cell receptor beta chains from one sample in a study of neurological immune-mediated disorders. MiXCR, applied by TCRdb to the 5' RACE reads, yields one record per CDR3 protein. The sample lists tens of thousands of distinct CDR3 sequences, about 3% occurring once. Sequenced: PBMCs. All receptors come from a man in his forties with multiple sclerosis. The CDR3 runs from the conserved cysteine through the conserved F or W. Fields, in order: clone size, V gene, J gene, D gene, CDR3 protein. A D gene is named only where the DNA matches it firmly. The size of a clone is reported for some rows only, either as once, few or many, or as a class for expanded clones.

many,TRBV6-7,TRBJ2-7,TRBD1,CASRSGQGAYEQYF
many,TRBV11-1,TRBJ2-7,.,CASSLAAPPGYEQYF
many,TRBV5-1,TRBJ1-5,.,CASSLGDTSAPQHF
many,TRBV5-1,TRBJ2-1,TRBD2,CASGQTSGGALNEQFF
many,TRBV5-1,TRBJ1-4,TRBD1,CASSYSGGTNEKLFF
.,TRBV12-3/TRBV12-4,TRBJ1-1,.,CASSLLQDTEAFF
many,TRBV5-1,TRBJ2-3,TRBD2,CASSAGLAGGRGTDTQYF
many,TRBV5-1,TRBJ2-3,TRBD2,CASSVPLAGGPTSTDTQYF
many,TRBV20-1,TRBJ1-6,.,CSARGDSPLHF
many,TRBV6-2/TRBV6-3,TRBJ2-7,TRBD2,CASRPSGGITYEQYF
many,TRBV25-1,TRBJ2-1,TRBD1,CASSEGRGPEQFF
.,TRBV5-8,TRBJ2-1,TRBD2,CASSPTGTSGSYEQFF
many,TRBV20-1,TRBJ1-1,.,CSARDPGRTEAFF
many,TRBV12-3/TRBV12-4,TRBJ2-5,.,CASSRQLLQETQYF
many,TRBV28,TRBJ2-1,.,CASSRDSNEQFF
many,TRBV5-5,TRBJ2-3,TRBD2,CASSESGGSDTQYF